Below, 21 T cell receptor beta chains from the same sample are listed, as sequenced in a study of technical replicates of blood from several donors. Sequencing used immunoSEQ multiplex PCR; TCRdb keeps in-frame clones, though not all of them. The sample records approximately 75,000 clones, 75% to 85% being singletons. Sequenced material: PBMCs. These receptors were collected from a human donor in good health. Some clones in this sample may be carry-over from other donors' samples.

The chain carries TRBV27 and TRBJ2-3; 8 bases agree with TRBD2. V gave up 6 bases and J gave up 2 bases; unmatched junction bases: 10. Germline CDR1 is MNHEY and CDR2 is SMNVEV (reference sequence). This CDR3 has 16 residues. The CDR3 here is CASRAAGTRSTDTQYF. CDR3 nucleotide sequence: TGTGCCAGCAGGGCCGCGGGGACTAGATCCACAGATACGCAGTATTTT.

This sequence joins TRBV5-6 and TRBJ2-5; 10 bases are shared with TRBD2. CDR1 and CDR2 from the germline V gene are SGHDT and YYEEEE. With 0 bases clipped from V and 4 bases from J, the junction kept 9 bases outside the gene matches. The CDR3 has 17 residues. The CDR3 region has the DNA TGTGCCAGCAGCTTGGAGTTCTCCGGGACTAGCGTAGAGACCCAGTACTTC. It yields the protein CASSLEFSGTSVETQYF.

The chain carries TRBV18 and TRBJ2-7; weak D call: TRBD1 (5 bases). The CDR3 covers 14 residues. V lost 2 bases to trimming and J lost 2 bases, with 10 bases between them. In germline, CDR1 is KGHSH, CDR2 LQKENI. The CDR3 here is CASSPKRTTYEQYF. The CDR3 DNA reads TGTGCCAGCTCACCAAAGAGGACAACCTACGAGCAGTACTTC.

The chain links TRBV6-5 to TRBJ1-1; D gene unclear. This CDR3 has 14 amino acids. The germline V and J ends were trimmed by 2 bases and 0 bases, with 7 bases remaining between them. Germline CDR1 MNHEY, CDR2 SVGAGI. This CDR3 is CASSYGSLNTEAFF. The CDR3, as DNA: TGTGCCAGCAGTTACGGCAGTTTGAACACTGAAGCTTTCTTT.

This clone appeared a single time. V gene TRBV19 combines with J gene TRBJ2-2, with D possibly TRBD2 on 5 matching bases. Trimming removed 5 bases at V and 5 bases at J, with 12 bases between. CDR3 length equals 14 residues. Germline V gene sequence: CDR1 LNHDA, CDR2 SQIVND (reference sequence). The CDR3 here is CASSPRSGTGELFF. DNA for the CDR3: TGTGCCAGTAGTCCCCGGTCGGGGACCGGGGAGCTGTTTTTT.

This chain uses TRBV6-1 with TRBJ1-5, with D perhaps matching TRBD1 (5 bases). Between the trimmed V and J ends, which lost 8 bases and 7 bases, there was a span of 18 bases. The CDR3 has 14 amino acids. Germline-derived CDR1 and CDR2 are MNHNS and SASEGT. The CDR3, as DNA: TGTGCCAGCGATGGTTGGGGGGGAAAGCAGCCCCAGCATTTT. Translated: CASDGWGGKQPQHF.

V is TRBV2 and J is TRBJ1-5, with TRBD1 matching 10 bases. The CDR3 is 15 amino acids. From germline, CDR1 is SNHLY and CDR2 FYNNEI. With 5 bases clipped from V and 9 bases from J, the junction kept 10 bases outside the gene matches. The CDR3 here is CASSSGTGAPGPQHF. The DNA of the CDR3 is TGTGCCAGCAGTTCCGGGACAGGGGCCCCGGGGCCCCAGCATTTT.

As regards this clone: The same CDR3 also results from other DNA sequences found in this sample. V gene TRBV18 combines with J gene TRBJ1-1; D gene uncertain. This CDR3 spans 13 amino acids. From germline, CDR1 is KGHSH and CDR2 LQKENI. The germline V and J ends were trimmed by 2 bases and 1 base, with 5 bases remaining between them. The CDR3 is CASSPAGNTEAFF. DNA for the CDR3: TGTGCCAGCTCACCAGCGGGGAACACTGAAGCTTTCTTT.

The chain combines TRBV7-2 with TRBJ2-2; TRBD2 aligns across 15 bases. V lost 4 bases, J lost 5 bases, and 8 bases stayed unmatched. This CDR3 has 18 amino acids. Germline CDR1 and CDR2: SGHTA and FQGNSA. The CDR3 protein is CASSSSRGLAGGTGELFF. The CDR3 nucleotides are TGTGCCAGCAGCTCATCGCGGGGACTAGCGGGAGGAACCGGGGAGCTGTTTTTT.

V and J are TRBV7-2 and TRBJ1-3, with a possible D match to TRBD1 (5 bases). V was cut by 5 bases and J by 14 bases, with 22 bases left in between. The CDR3 length is 14 residues. The germline CDR1 and CDR2 sequences are SGHTA and FQGNSA. CDR3 protein: CASSPYPGDRALYF. DNA of the CDR3: TGTGCCAGCAGCCCTTACCCGGGGGACCGGGCTTTATATTTT. The whole variable domain, remainder taken from reference TRBV7-2 and TRBJ1-3, is GAGVSQSPSNKVTEKGKDVELRCDPISGHTALYWYRQSLGQGLEFLIYFQGNSAPDKSGLPSDRFSAERTGGSVSTLTIQRTQQEDSAVYLCASSPYPGDRALYFGEGSWLTVV.

The rearrangement links TRBV2 to TRBJ2-2, with TRBD2 matching 13 bases. The CDR3 consists of 17 residues. In germline, CDR1 is SNHLY, CDR2 FYNNEI. Trimming cost V 6 bases and J 5 bases; bases outside gene matches: 9. The CDR3 DNA sequence: TGTGCCAGCAGGCGCGGGACTAGCGGGGTTTCGACCGGGGAGCTGTTTTTT. It codes for CASRRGTSGVSTGELFF.

In the case of this clone: The same CDR3 can be traced to other DNA sequences in this sample. V gene TRBV6-4 combines with J gene TRBJ2-1; 9 bases are a match to TRBD2. Germline V gene data show CDR1 as MRHNA and CDR2 as SNTAGT. The ends lost 0 bases at V and 6 bases at J; junction bases unmatched: 3. CDR3 size: 15 residues. Written as DNA, the CDR3 is TGTGCCAGCAGTGACTCGGCGGGGGGGCCCAATGAGCAGTTCTTC. Residues: CASSDSAGGPNEQFF.

The gene calls are TRBV2 and TRBJ2-1; possible D gene TRBD2, 7 bases. The CDR3 sequence is 15 residues long. V lost 6 bases and J 6 bases, leaving 18 bases between the germline ends. CDR1 SNHLY and CDR2 FYNNEI come from the germline V gene. CDR3 residues: CASSEQGLYGNEQFF. CDR3 bases: TGTGCCAGCAGCGAACAGGGACTATATGGCAATGAGCAGTTCTTC.

The chain recombines TRBV18 with TRBJ2-7; tentative D call: TRBD2 (5 bases). The V gene's germline CDR1 is KGHSH and CDR2 LQKENI. Trimming left V 1 base short and J 2 bases short, with 18 bases between. This CDR3 has 17 amino acids. This chain's CDR3 is CASSPRGFPGSPYEQYF. CDR3 DNA: TGTGCCAGCTCACCACGAGGGTTTCCGGGAAGTCCCTACGAGCAGTACTTC. The whole variable domain, filled in from reference TRBV18 and TRBJ2-7, reads NAGVMQNPRHLVRRRGQEARLRCSPMKGHSHVYWYRQLPEEGLKFMVYLQKENIIDESGMPKERFSAEFPKEGPSILRIQQVVRGDSAAYFCASSPRGFPGSPYEQYFGPGTRLTVT.

The DNA of the CDR3 is TGCGCCAGCAGCAACGAGCGGGGGCGAACTGAAGCTTTCTTT. The encoded protein is CASSNERGRTEAFF. The V gene is TRBV5-1, the J gene TRBJ1-1, with D possibly being TRBD1 (6 bases). Germline CDR1 SGHRS, CDR2 YFSETQ. The CDR3 contains 14 residues. V shed 4 bases and J shed 5 bases, with 15 bases lying between them.

This chain connects TRBV9 to TRBJ2-1; 12 nucleotides line up with TRBD2. The CDR3 spans 16 residues. CDR1 is SGDLS and CDR2 is YYNGEE in the germline V gene. J gave up 3 bases and V 4 bases, and 5 bases lay outside the gene matches. The CDR3 reads CASSTRTSGNYNEQFF. The CDR3 DNA reads TGTGCCAGCAGCACTCGGACTAGCGGGAACTACAATGAGCAGTTCTTC.

V and J are TRBV5-6 and TRBJ2-5, with 11 bases lining up with TRBD1. The V gene's germline CDR1 is SGHDT and CDR2 YYEEEE. Trimming at V came to 5 bases and at J to 5 bases, leaving 11 bases not matched to a gene. The CDR3 extends over 16 amino acids. In DNA, the CDR3 is TGTGCCAGCAGATTCCGGGACAGGGGGATATCGGAGACCCAGTACTTC. It is translated as CASRFRDRGISETQYF.

This clone was recorded once. The chain carries TRBV7-9 and TRBJ1-2; no clear D gene. This CDR3 spans 15 amino acids. Between the trimmed V and J ends, which lost 5 bases and 0 bases, there was a span of 13 bases. Germline lookup yields CDR1 SEHNR and CDR2 FQNEAQ (reference sequence). CDR3 bases: TGTGCCAGCAGCCCCGGGGTCCTTACTAACTATGGCTACACCTTC. Translated, it gives CASSPGVLTNYGYTF.

The chain joins TRBV5-5 to TRBJ2-7; 8 bases line up with TRBD2. With 5 bases clipped from V and 3 bases from J, the junction kept 10 bases outside the gene matches. CDR3 length: 15 residues. Germline V gene data show CDR1 as SGHKS and CDR2 as YYEKEE (reference sequence). CDR3 coding DNA: TGTGCCAGCAGTTTACTACTAGCGGAGAACTACGAGCAGTACTTC. Its translation: CASSLLLAENYEQYF.

The chain uses TRBV14 and TRBJ1-4; 7 bases are a match to TRBD1. This CDR3 spans 13 amino acids. Germline CDR1 reads SGHDN; CDR2 reads FVKESK. Trimming at V came to 4 bases and at J to 12 bases, leaving 8 bases not matched to a gene. The CDR3 DNA reads TGTGCCAGCAGCCTTCGACAGGGACTCCAACTGTTTTTT. It encodes CASSLRQGLQLFF.

This chain links TRBV4-3 with TRBJ2-2; 11 positions match TRBD2. Germline V gene sequence: CDR1 LGHNA, CDR2 YSLEER. V shed 0 bases, J shed 4 bases, and the junction held 7 bases outside the gene matches. The CDR3 covers 18 residues. The CDR3 nucleotides are TGCGCCAGCAGCCAAGAAACCGGGACTAGCGGACCCACCGGGGAGCTGTTTTTT. Amino acids: CASSQETGTSGPTGELFF.